This T cell receptor (beta chain) emerged from a study of immune evolution from preneoplasia to lung adenocarcinoma. The CDR3 consists of 13 residues. Trimming removed 5 bases from V and 5 bases from J, with 10 bases in between. From germline, CDR1 is SGHTA and CDR2 FQGNSA. Study-level results: Normal lung had the highest top T cell clone frequencies.

With respect to this clone: As yet, its antigen is unknown. This sample also contains other DNA sequences that code for the same CDR3.

Sequencing was performed with immunoSEQ multiplex PCR; in TCRdb, only in-frame clones are kept and a portion is missing. This table has 30,000 to 45,000 clones, about 73% appearing once. Sequences were obtained from FFPE invasive lung adenocarcinoma tissue. This sequence was found in a person between 60 and 69 years old with lung adenocarcinoma. This chain joins TRBV7-2 and TRBJ1-5; TRBD1 might be the D (5 bases). CDR3 in amino acids: CASSPDRDQPQHF. CDR3 nucleotide sequence: TGTGCCAGCAGCCCCGACAGAGATCAGCCCCAGCATTTT.